Detailed here is one T cell receptor beta chain. Only one count was recorded for this clone. Its antigen has not been determined. Nothing much larger sits one base from this clone, and base qualities are not available. The data derive from a study of T cell responses to AZD1222 COVID-19 vaccine (dated by TCRdb to the early 2020s). As for the study more broadly: AZD1222 recipients whose second dose came at about 4 weeks and those whose second dose came at about 12 weeks were combined into one group, since spike-specific TCR depth and breadth did not differ between the two schedules. A total of over 230 trial participants underwent TCR sequencing, of whom some 210 received two doses of AZD1222 and some 26 received two doses of the MenACWY control vaccine. Trial participants were enrolled into age subgroups of 18-55, 56-69 and 70-plus years, which contained approximately 150, 28 and 58 TCR-sequenced participants, respectively. Summary of the overall study and its limitations: Conclusions about previously exposed vaccinees are limited, since just a handful of AZD1222 recipients were seropositive for SARS-CoV-2 at baseline. Epitopes outside the regions mutated in the B.1.351 and B.1.1.7 variants were reportedly recognized by nearly half of the unique spike-specific TCRs. Participants were mostly white British and included more females than males, and it was suggested by the authors that clonal diversity may have been underestimated. Spike-specific TCR breadth and depth rose significantly after two AZD1222 doses compared with day 0 and with MenACWY recipients. Because no samples from the day 14 peak response were available, repertoires could be characterized only after the peak T cell response. Vaccine-associated CD4 TCRs spanned the whole spike protein, with dominant responses in regions 160-218 and 743-854. In the small 56-69-year group, the increase in depth fell short of significance, most likely because of low power.

The CDR3 regions of human TCRbeta chains were analyzed by immunosequencing. Per the original workflow: Repertoire TCRs were checked for matches against a reference library of SARS-CoV-2-specific TCRs that had been generated using the MIRA antigen-specificity platform. Breadth was defined as the fraction of unique TCRs that were SARS-CoV-2-associated, and depth was defined as the fraction of total T cells that were SARS-CoV-2-associated. Using the MIRA data, each spike-specific TCR was assigned both to the spike region to which the TCR was reactive and to a CD4 or CD8 class. Log10-transformed breadth and depth values were compared by one-way ANOVA with Sidak's multiple comparisons tests. TCRdb stores this immuneACCESS table with in-frame sequences only. Part of the clones is absent; in the studies checked, under half of the shortfall reflects unresolved V genes, and no reason is known for the rest. V, J and clone size reflect that table, while D and trimming were determined from the DNA. Counted in this sample were 150,000 to 200,000 clones; about 95% of them appeared once. Of the sample, 0.64% is held by the ten largest clones.

Including the terminal cysteine and phenylalanine, the CDR3 comprises 14 residues. The entry retains the CDR3 DNA only, 42 bases that are in frame from base 1. V trim: 6 bases; J trim: 3 bases; unmatched bases: 3. CDR1 and CDR2 were assigned from the germline V gene as KGHSH and LQKENI. What the time point label conveys for this sample: baseline before first vaccination. Samples from vaccinated people were obtained from the UK trials COV001 and COV002, which included a single-blind randomized controlled phase 2/3 trial of AZD1222 (ChAdOx1 nCoV-19) in healthy adults. For TCRbeta chain sequencing, PBMC samples from trial participants were taken at day 0 and at day 28 after the second dose.

The sample consisted of peripheral blood, taken on day 0 of AZD1222 vaccination. The sequence derives from an adult in good health. The rearranged segments are TRBV18 and TRBJ1-2, with 11 middle bases fitting TRBD1. The CDR3 reads CASSRDRGDYGYTF. The nucleotide sequence reads as follows: TGTGCCAGCTCGAGGGACAGGGGGGACTATGGCTACACCTTC.